These 12 T cell receptor beta chains were all obtained from the same sample, sequenced in a study of T cell responses to AZD1222 COVID-19 vaccine. Generated by immunoSEQ multiplex PCR, the TCRdb table keeps only in-frame clones and is missing some. The table lists some 110,000 clones, approximately 92% of them singletons, with under 4% in the top ten. The input for sequencing was peripheral blood, taken on day 0 of AZD1222 vaccination. These receptors originate from an adult in good health.

The chain couples TRBV6-4 to TRBJ1-2; D is unresolved. Trimming took off 6 bases at V and 2 bases at J, with 4 bases between the two ends. CDR1 and CDR2 from the germline V gene are MRHNA and SNTAGT. This CDR3 is 11 amino acids long. The CDR3 DNA reads TGTGCCAGCAGGGGGAACTATGGCTACACCTTC. As protein: CASRGNYGYTF.

This clone was recorded only once. The V and J genes are TRBV7-6 and TRBJ2-5; D is uncertain. CDR3 length: 15 residues. Germline V gene sequence: CDR1 SGHVS, CDR2 FNYEAQ. V was pared by 5 bases and J by 4 bases, with 17 bases between. The DNA of the CDR3 is TGTGCCAGCAGCCCCCCAGAGGATCGGGCAGAGACCCAGTACTTC. This translates into CASSPPEDRAETQYF.

This sequence joins TRBV2 and TRBJ2-1; D unresolved. The CDR3 is 13 amino acids. In germline, CDR1 is SNHLY, CDR2 FYNNEI. V gave up 6 bases and J gave up 5 bases, with 11 bases separating them. This CDR3 reads CASSLRSNNEQFF. The CDR3 DNA is TGTGCCAGCAGCCTAAGAAGTAACAATGAGCAGTTCTTC.

This chain uses TRBV28 with TRBJ1-1; unclear D gene. V lost 7 bases to trimming and J lost 6 bases, with 12 bases between them. Per the germline V gene, CDR1 is MDHEN and CDR2 is SYDVKM. The CDR3 extends over 12 amino acids. The CDR3 nucleotides read TGTGCCAGCACCCCCCTCGGCGCTGAAGCTTTCTTT. Its protein is CASTPLGAEAFF.

The chain couples TRBV9 to TRBJ2-7; D is tentatively TRBD1 or TRBD2 (5 bases each). The CDR3 is 16 residues long. The ends were cut back, 4 bases at V and 5 bases at J, with 22 bases in the middle. Germline lookup yields CDR1 SGDLS and CDR2 YYNGEE. CDR3 sequence reads: CASSTRPGTGKDEQYF. In DNA, the CDR3 is TGTGCCAGCAGCACCCGACCCGGGACCGGAAAGGACGAGCAGTACTTC.

The chain joins TRBV6-5 to TRBJ2-2, with D unclear. The CDR3 is made up of 15 amino acids. The germline V and J ends were trimmed by 0 bases and 7 bases, with 12 bases remaining between them. The germline gives CDR1 MNHEY, CDR2 SVGAGI. The CDR3 DNA is TGTGCCAGCAGTTACTCCGTTGGATTCGGCGGGGAGCTGTTTTTT. Encoded protein: CASSYSVGFGGELFF.

The V gene is TRBV5-1, the J gene TRBJ2-2, with D uncertain. This CDR3 is built from 13 residues. V shed 4 bases and J shed 7 bases, with 11 bases lying between them. The germline gives CDR1 SGHRS, CDR2 YFSETQ. CDR3 in amino acids: CASSPRIGGELFF. Written as DNA, the CDR3 is TGCGCCAGCAGCCCGAGGATTGGCGGGGAGCTGTTTTTT.

The CDR3 protein is CASSFGETQYF. As DNA, the CDR3 is TGTGCCAGCAGCTTCGGAGAGACCCAGTACTTC. The chain joins TRBV7-6 to TRBJ2-5; D is uncertain. Germline V CDR1 and CDR2: SGHVS, FNYEAQ. The CDR3 loop spans 11 amino acids. With 3 bases removed from V and 4 bases from J, the gap between germline ends came to 3 bases.

The rearrangement uses TRBV12-3 or TRBV12-4 and TRBJ1-6; no firm D call. The V and J ends lost 2 bases and 9 bases respectively, with 8 bases between them. This CDR3 is built from 13 residues. The CDR3 region has the DNA TGTGCCAGCAGTTTACTGTGGGGTTCACCCCTCCACTTT. Its translation is CASSLLWGSPLHF.

The chain carries TRBV6-5 and TRBJ1-6, with D tentatively TRBD1 (5 bases). Per germline, CDR1 MNHEY and CDR2 SVGAGI. The CDR3 sequence is 14 residues long. V was cut by 7 bases and J by 5 bases, with 12 bases left in between. CDR3 in amino acids: CASTAGTDNSPLHF. CDR3 bases: TGTGCCAGCACCGCCGGGACGGATAATTCACCCCTCCACTTT.

This chain connects TRBV7-9 to TRBJ1-4; D gene uncertain. CDR1 SEHNR and CDR2 FQNEAQ come from the germline V gene (reference sequence). Trimming took 5 bases from V and 7 from J, leaving 14 bases between them. This CDR3 has 14 residues. For the CDR3, the DNA is TGTGCCAGCAGCCCCTCCCCCCTAAGTGAAAAACTGTTTTTT. It encodes CASSPSPLSEKLFF.

The rearrangement uses TRBV29-1 and TRBJ1-1; 9 positions match TRBD1. This CDR3 is built from 11 residues. Trimming removed 6 bases from V and 8 bases from J; junction bases left unmatched: 4. Germline V gene data show CDR1 as SQVTM and CDR2 as ANQGSEA. The CDR3 DNA reads TGCAGCGTGCGCGGACAGGGGGAAGCTTTCTTT. Protein sequence: CSVRGQGEAFF. Supplemented by reference TRBV29-1 and TRBJ1-1, the full variable domain reads SAVISQKPSRDICQRGTSLTIQCQVDSQVTMMFWYRQQPGQSLTLIATANQGSEATYESGFVIDKFPISRPNLTFSTLTVSNMSPEDSSIYLCSVRGQGEAFFGQGTRLTVV.